A few counts support the clone carrying this T cell receptor (beta chain). Trimming removed 3 bases at V and 5 bases at J, with 7 bases between. The CDR3 covers 12 residues. Germline CDR1 ENHRY, CDR2 SYGVKD. The repertoire was sequenced with immunoSEQ multiplex PCR; TCRdb's copy has only in-frame clones and lacks some. The profile shows approximately 46,000 clones, around 32% of them singletons. The data were obtained in a study of tumour-infiltrating T cells in Burkitt lymphoma. Sequencing was done on a sample of tumor tissue. J is TRBJ1-1 and V is TRBV10-3, with D unclear. The sequence was obtained from a human donor with Burkitt lymphoma. CDR3 bases: TGTGCCATCAGTGATGGCGGTACTGAAGCTTTCTTT. This encodes CAISDGGTEAFF.